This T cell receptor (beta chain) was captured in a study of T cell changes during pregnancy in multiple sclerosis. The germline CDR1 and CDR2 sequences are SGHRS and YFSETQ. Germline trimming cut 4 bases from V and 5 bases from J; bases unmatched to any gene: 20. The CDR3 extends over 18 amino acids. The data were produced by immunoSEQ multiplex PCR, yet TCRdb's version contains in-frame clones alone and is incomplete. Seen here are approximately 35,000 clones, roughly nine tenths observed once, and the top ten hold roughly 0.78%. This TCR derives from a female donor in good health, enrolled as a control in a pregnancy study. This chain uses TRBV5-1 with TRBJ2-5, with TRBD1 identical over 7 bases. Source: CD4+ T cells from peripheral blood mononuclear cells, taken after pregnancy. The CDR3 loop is CASSAWTGSGGREETQYF. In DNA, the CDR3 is TGCGCCAGCAGCGCGTGGACGGGGTCAGGGGGACGAGAGGAGACCCAGTACTTC.